These T cell receptor beta chains were read from a single sample in a study of shared clonotypes between healthy human individuals. Measured with immunoSEQ multiplex PCR; TCRdb has only the in-frame clones, and not every one. The profile covers about 2.3 million clones, with 90% to 95% appearing a single time and under 0.45% taken by the ten largest. The material sequenced was naive CD4+ T cells from PBMCs. Receptors originate from a young man in good health. Some clones in this sample may be carry-over from other donors' samples. The CDR3 runs from the conserved cysteine through the conserved F or W.

v_gene,CDR3aa
TRBV2,CASSYRGGNQPQHF
TRBV19,CASMSGGISQPQHF
TRBV28,CASSPNRYGYTF
TRBV5-4,CASSLGTSGRSSYNEQFF
TRBV4-1,CASSSRTGQRTTTSTDTQYF
TRBV28,CASIRSGSSYNEQFF
TRBV5-1,CASSFSGNEQYF
TRBV7-9,CASSLITPNEQFF
TRBV7-3,CASSLVNQETQYF
TRBV9,CASSLTAGSSYNEQFF
TRBV19,CASSTLQGSTYEQYF
TRBV2,CASSYTGPQTQYF
TRBV18,CASSPRYLNTGELFF
TRBV28,CASITGAPSYEQYF